This T cell receptor beta chain emerged from a study of OX40 agonist ivuxolimab in advanced cancers. Study-wide context: Patients were treated with intravenous ivuxolimab, dosed at 0.01 to 10 mg/kg and infused every 2 weeks. Study results and limitations: Low normalized T-cell clonal expansion also characterized some of the nonresponders. Researchers report that CD8+ T cells had, on average, more expanded clones than CD4+.

Germline CDR1 and CDR2: LNHNV and YYDKDF (reference sequence). V was cut by 0 bases and J by 3 bases, with 9 bases left in between. This CDR3 region has 15 residues. TCRdb's table, derived via immunoSEQ multiplex PCR, lists solely in-frame clones and lacks some. Of approximately 160,000 clones in the sample, 85% to 95% are singletons; the top ten hold approximately 0.3%. A history of autoimmune disease or systemic immunosuppression excluded patients. Points on this clone: Its antigen is currently unknown.

Sequences were derived from CD4+ or CD8+ T cells sorted from blood, sampled in a trial of the OX40 agonist ivuxolimab. The J gene is TRBJ1-3, the V gene TRBV15, with D possibly TRBD1 on 5 matching bases. This clonotype originated in an adult with an advanced solid tumor such as melanoma, head and neck, liver or kidney cancer. The CDR3 is CATSRDRVYGNTIYF. For the CDR3, the DNA is TGTGCCACCAGCAGAGACAGGGTATATGGAAACACCATATATTTT.